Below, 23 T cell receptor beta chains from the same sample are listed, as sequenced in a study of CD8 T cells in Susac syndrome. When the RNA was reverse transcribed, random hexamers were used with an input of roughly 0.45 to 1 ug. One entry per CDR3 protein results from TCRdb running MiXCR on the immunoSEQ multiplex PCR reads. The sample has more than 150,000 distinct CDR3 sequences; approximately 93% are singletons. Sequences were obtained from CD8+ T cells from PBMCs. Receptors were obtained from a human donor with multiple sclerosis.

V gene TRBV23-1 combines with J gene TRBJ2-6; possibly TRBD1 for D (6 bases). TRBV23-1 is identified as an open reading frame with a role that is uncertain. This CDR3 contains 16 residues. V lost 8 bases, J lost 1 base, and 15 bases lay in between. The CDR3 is CASGGYRESGANVLTF. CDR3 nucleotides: TGCGCCAGCGGGGGCTACAGGGAATCTGGGGCCAACGTCCTGACTTTC.

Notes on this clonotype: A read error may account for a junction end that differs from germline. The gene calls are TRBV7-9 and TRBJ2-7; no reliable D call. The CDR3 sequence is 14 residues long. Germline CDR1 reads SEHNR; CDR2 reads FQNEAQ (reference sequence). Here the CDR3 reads CASTLKSGAYEQYF. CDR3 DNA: TGTGCCAGCACCTTAAAGTCAGGCGCCTACGAGCAGTACTTC.

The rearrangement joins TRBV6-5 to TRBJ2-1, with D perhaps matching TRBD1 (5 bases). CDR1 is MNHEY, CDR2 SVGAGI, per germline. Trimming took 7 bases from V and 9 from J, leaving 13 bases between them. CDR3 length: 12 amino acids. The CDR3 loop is CASKGSWSEQFF. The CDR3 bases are TGTGCCAGCAAGGGGTCGTGGAGTGAGCAGTTCTTC.

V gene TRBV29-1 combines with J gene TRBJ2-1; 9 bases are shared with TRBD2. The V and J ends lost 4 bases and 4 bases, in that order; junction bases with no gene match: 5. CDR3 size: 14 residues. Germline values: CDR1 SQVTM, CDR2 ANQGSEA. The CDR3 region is CSVGAGGAYNEQFF. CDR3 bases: TGCAGCGTTGGAGCGGGGGGCGCGTACAATGAGCAGTTCTTC.

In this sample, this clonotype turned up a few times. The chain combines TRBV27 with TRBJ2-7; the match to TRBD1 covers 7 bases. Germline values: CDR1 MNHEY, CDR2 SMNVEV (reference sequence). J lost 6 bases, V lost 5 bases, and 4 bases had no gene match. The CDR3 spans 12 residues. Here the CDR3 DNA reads TGTGCCAGCAGTCTAACAGGGGTCGAGCAGTACTTC. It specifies CASSLTGVEQYF.

The DNA of the CDR3 is TGCAGCGCGACAGGGGGTCGAGGCTACACCTTC. Protein sequence: CSATGGRGYTF. The chain links TRBV29-1 to TRBJ1-2, with TRBD1 matching 9 bases. Germline V CDR1 and CDR2: SQVTM, ANQGSEA. The V segment lost 7 bases and the J segment 8 bases; nucleotides outside the gene matches: 5. This CDR3 region has 11 residues.

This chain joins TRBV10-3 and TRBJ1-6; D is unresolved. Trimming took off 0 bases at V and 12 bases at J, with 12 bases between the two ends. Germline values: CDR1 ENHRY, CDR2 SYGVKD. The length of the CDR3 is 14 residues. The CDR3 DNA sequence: TGTGCCATCAGTGAGTCCGTCAGTTCTCGACCCCTCCACTTT. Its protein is CAISESVSSRPLHF.

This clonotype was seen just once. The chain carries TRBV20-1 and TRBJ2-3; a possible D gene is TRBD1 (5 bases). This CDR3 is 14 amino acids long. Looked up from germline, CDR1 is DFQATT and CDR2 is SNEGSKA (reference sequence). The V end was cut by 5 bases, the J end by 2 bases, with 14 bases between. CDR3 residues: CSAGALGNTDTQYF. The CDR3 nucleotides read TGCAGTGCTGGGGCCCTTGGGAACACAGATACGCAGTATTTT.

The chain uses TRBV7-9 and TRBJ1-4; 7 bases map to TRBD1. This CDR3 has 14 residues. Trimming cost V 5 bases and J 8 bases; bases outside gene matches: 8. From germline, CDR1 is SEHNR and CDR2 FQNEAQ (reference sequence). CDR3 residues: CASSPTGKTEKLFF. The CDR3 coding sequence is TGTGCCAGCAGCCCGACAGGGAAAACCGAAAAACTGTTTTTT.

For the CDR3, the DNA is TGTGCCACCGGGGGGGGCGACTCTGGCTACACCTTC. Translating it yields CATGGGDSGYTF. The rearrangement joins TRBV27 to TRBJ1-2, with D possibly TRBD1 on 6 matching bases. The CDR3 has 12 amino acids. V gave up 10 bases and J gave up 7 bases, with 16 bases separating them. Looked up from germline, CDR1 is MNHEY and CDR2 is SMNVEV (reference sequence).

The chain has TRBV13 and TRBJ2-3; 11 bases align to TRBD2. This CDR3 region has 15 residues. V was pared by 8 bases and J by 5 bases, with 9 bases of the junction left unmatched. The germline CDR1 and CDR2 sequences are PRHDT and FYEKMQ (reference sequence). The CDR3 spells CASGNSGGAGDTQYF. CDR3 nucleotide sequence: TGTGCCAGCGGAAATAGCGGGGGGGCCGGAGATACGCAGTATTTT.

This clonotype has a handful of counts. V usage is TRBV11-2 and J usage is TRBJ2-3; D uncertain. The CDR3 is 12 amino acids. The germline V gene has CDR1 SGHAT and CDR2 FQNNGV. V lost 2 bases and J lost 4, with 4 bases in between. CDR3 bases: TGTGCCAGCAGCTTACGCTCAGATACGCAGTATTTT. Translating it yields CASSLRSDTQYF.

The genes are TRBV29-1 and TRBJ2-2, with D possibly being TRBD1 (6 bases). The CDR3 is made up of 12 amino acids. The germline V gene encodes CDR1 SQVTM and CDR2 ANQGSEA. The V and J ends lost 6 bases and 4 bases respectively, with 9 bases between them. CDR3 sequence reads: CSVTGPTGELFF. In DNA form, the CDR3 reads TGCAGCGTCACAGGGCCCACCGGGGAGCTGTTTTTT.

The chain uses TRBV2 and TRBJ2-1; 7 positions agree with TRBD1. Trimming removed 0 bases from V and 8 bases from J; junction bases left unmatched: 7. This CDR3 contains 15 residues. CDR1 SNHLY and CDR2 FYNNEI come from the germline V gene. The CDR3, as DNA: TGTGCCAGCAGTGAAGCGGGACAGCGGTCCCATGAGCAGTTCTTC. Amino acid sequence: CASSEAGQRSHEQFF. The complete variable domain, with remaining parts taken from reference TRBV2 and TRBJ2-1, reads EPEVTQTPSHQVTQMGQEVILRCVPISNHLYFYWYRQILGQKVEFLVSFYNNEISEKSEIFDDQFSVERPDGSNFTLKIRSTKLEDSAMYFCASSEAGQRSHEQFFGPGTRLTVL.

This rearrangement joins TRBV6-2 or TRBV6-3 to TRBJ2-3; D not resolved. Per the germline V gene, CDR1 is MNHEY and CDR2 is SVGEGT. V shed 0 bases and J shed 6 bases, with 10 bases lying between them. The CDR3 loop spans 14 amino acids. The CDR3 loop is CASSYSSGGDTQYF. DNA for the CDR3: TGTGCCAGCAGTTACTCGTCGGGTGGGGATACGCAGTATTTT.

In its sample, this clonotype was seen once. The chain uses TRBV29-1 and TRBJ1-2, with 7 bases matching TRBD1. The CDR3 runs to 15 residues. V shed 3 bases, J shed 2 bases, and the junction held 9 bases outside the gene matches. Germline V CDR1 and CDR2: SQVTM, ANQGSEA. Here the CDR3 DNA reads TGCAGCGTTGATACAGGGGCAGCGAAAAACTATGGCTACACCTTC. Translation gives CSVDTGAAKNYGYTF.

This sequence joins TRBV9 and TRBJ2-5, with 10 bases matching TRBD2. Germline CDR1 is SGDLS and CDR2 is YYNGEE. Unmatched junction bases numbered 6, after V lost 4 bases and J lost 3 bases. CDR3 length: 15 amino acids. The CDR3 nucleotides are TGTGCCAGCAGCCGCAGCGGGGGGGCAAAAGAGACCCAGTACTTC. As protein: CASSRSGGAKETQYF.

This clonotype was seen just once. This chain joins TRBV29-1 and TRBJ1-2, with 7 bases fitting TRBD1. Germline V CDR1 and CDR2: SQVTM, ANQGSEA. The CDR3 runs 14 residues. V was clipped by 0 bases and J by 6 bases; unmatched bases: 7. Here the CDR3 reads CSVEELGQVNGYTF. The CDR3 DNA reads TGCAGCGTTGAAGAACTAGGACAGGTTAATGGCTACACCTTC.

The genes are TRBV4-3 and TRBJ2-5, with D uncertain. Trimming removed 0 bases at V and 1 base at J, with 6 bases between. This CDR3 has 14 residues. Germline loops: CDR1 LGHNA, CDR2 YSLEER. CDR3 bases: TGCGCCAGCAGCCAAGATTGGGGCCAAGAGACCCAGTACTTC. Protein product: CASSQDWGQETQYF.

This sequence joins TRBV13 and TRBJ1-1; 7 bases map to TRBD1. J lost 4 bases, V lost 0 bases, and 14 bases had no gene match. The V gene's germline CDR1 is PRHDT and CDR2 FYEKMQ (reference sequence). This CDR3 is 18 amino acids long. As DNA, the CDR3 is TGTGCCAGCAGCTTAGGCCCCTCCGGACAGGTGGGGTTCACTGAAGCTTTCTTT. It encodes CASSLGPSGQVGFTEAFF.

In DNA form, the CDR3 reads TGTGCCAGCAGTGCCGTTCCCCACACCGGGGAGCTGTTTTTT. Residues: CASSAVPHTGELFF. This chain joins TRBV2 and TRBJ2-2; D remains unclear. The V gene's germline CDR1 is SNHLY and CDR2 FYNNEI. The germline V and J ends were trimmed by 4 bases and 3 bases, with 9 bases remaining between them. The CDR3 runs to 14 residues.

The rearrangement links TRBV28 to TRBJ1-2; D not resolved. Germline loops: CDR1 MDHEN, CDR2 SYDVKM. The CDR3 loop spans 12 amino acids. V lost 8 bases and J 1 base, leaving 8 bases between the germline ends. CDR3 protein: CASEEFNYGYTF. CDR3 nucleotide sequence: TGTGCCAGCGAGGAATTTAACTATGGCTACACCTTC.

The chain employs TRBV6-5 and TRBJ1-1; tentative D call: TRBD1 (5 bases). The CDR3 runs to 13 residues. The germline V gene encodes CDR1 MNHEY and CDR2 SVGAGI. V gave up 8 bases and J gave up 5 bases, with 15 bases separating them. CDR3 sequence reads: CASVGGQVTEAFF. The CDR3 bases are TGTGCCAGCGTTGGGGGTCAGGTTACTGAAGCTTTCTTT.